The subject of this entry is one T cell receptor beta chain. The source of the sample is a study of shared clonotypes between healthy human individuals. Study details: The donors, a couple of women and three men, were aged 18 to 49.

Sequencing was performed with immunoSEQ multiplex PCR; in TCRdb, only in-frame clones are kept and a portion is missing. The sample records around 650,000 clones, approximately 96% being singletons. The germline V gene encodes CDR1 SGDLS and CDR2 YYNGEE. The CDR3 runs to 16 residues. V lost 4 bases to trimming and J lost 5 bases, with 18 bases between them. The naive CD8 population came from CD45RO-negative cells selected for CCR7, without terminally differentiated effector memory CD45RA+ cells. Sequenced input: naive CD8+ T cells sorted from blood. This chain uses TRBV9 with TRBJ2-2; tentative D call: TRBD2 (5 bases). The clonotype comes from a woman aged 25 to 39 in good health. The CDR3 protein is CASSLSYGIGTGELFF. The CDR3 DNA reads as TGTGCCAGCAGCTTATCTTACGGGATAGGGACCGGGGAGCTGTTTTTT.